This TCR beta chain was observed in a study of cytomegalovirus exposure and HLA in healthy donors. Study background: There were 85 million or so unique TCRs (from HLA-typed donors) in an early data release.

The CDR3 runs 15 residues. CDR1 is MDHEN and CDR2 is SYDVKM in the germline V gene. The ends lost 8 bases at V and 10 bases at J; junction bases unmatched: 10. Study-wide points: With later analysis, a missense DCLRE1C variant became linked to TCR beta V- and J-gene trimming. A few CMV-associated chains were confirmed in vitro to be specific for CMV antigens. Of the V segments, some could not be distinguished, including TRBV6-2 and TRBV6-3, and were excluded.

Remarks on this clone: Its specificity is unknown.

PCR was performed using 60 Vbeta and 13 Jbeta primers. Data came from immunoSEQ multiplex PCR; TCRdb stores just in-frame clones and leaves some out. The sample has 200,000 to 250,000 clones; over 65% are singletons. Sequencing was performed on PBMCs. This TCR came from a woman aged 55-70 years in good health and CMV-seropositive. The V and J genes are TRBV28 and TRBJ2-1; 14 positions agree with TRBD2. The CDR3 region is CASSQGTSGGGEQFF. As DNA, the CDR3 is TGTGCCAGCTCCCAGGGGACTAGCGGGGGCGGAGAGCAGTTCTTC.